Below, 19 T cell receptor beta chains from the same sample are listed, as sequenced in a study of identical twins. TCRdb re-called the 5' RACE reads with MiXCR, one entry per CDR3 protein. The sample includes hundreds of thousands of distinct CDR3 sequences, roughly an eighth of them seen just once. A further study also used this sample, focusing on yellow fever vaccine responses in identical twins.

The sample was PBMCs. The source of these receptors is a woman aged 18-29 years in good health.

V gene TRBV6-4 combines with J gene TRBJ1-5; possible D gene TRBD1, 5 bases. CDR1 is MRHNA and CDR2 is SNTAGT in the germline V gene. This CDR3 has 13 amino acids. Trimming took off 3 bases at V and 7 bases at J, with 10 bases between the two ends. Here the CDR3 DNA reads TGTGCCAGCAGTGAAGGGGTAGAGCAGCCCCAGCATTTT. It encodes CASSEGVEQPQHF.

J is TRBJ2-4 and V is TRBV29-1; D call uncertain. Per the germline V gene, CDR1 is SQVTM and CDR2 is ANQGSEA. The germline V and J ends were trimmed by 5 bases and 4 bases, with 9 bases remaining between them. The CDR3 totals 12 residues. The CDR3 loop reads CSVSQEKNIQYF. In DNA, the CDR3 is TGCAGCGTTAGTCAGGAAAAAAACATTCAGTACTTC.

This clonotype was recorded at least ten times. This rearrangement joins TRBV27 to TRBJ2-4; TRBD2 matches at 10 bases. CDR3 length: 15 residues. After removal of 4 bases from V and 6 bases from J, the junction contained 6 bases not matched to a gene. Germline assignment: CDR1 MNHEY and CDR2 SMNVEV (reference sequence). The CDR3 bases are TGTGCCAGCAGTTCTAGCGGGAGTCCAAGAAACATTCAGTACTTC. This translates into CASSSSGSPRNIQYF.

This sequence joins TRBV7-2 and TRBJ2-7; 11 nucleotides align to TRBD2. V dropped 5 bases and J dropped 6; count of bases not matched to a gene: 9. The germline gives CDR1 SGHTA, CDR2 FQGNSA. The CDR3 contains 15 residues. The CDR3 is CASSARLAGSTEQYF. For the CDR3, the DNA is TGTGCCAGCAGCGCCCGACTAGCGGGATCTACCGAGCAGTACTTC. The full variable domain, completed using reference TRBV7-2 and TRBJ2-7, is GAGVSQSPSNKVTEKGKDVELRCDPISGHTALYWYRQSLGQGLEFLIYFQGNSAPDKSGLPSDRFSAERTGGSVSTLTIQRTQQEDSAVYLCASSARLAGSTEQYFGPGTRLTVT.

In nucleotides, the CDR3 is TGTGCCAGCTCACCTACTAGCGGGAACAATGAGCAGTTCTTC. As protein: CASSPTSGNNEQFF. The chain couples TRBV18 to TRBJ2-1, with TRBD2 matching over 10 bases. In germline, CDR1 is KGHSH, CDR2 LQKENI. The CDR3 sequence is 14 residues long. V shed 3 bases and J 5 bases; nucleotides not matched to a gene: 1.

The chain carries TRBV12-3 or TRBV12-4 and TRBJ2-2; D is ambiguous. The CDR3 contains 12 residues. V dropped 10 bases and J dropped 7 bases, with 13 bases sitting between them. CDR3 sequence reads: CATRVGVGELFF. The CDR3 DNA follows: TGTGCCACCCGGGTTGGTGTCGGGGAGCTGTTTTTT.

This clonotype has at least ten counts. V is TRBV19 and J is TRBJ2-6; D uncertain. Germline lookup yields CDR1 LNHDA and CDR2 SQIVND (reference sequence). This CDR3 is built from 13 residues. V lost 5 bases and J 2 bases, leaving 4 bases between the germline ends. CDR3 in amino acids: CASSSTGANVLTF. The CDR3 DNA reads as TGTGCCAGTAGTTCGACTGGGGCCAACGTCCTGACTTTC.

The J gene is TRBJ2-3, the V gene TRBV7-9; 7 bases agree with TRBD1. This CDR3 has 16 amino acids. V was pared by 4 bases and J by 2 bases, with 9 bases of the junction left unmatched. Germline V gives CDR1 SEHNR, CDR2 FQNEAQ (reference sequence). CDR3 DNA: TGTGCCAGCAGCTCAAGGGGGACAGCTCACACAGATACGCAGTATTTT. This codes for CASSSRGTAHTDTQYF.

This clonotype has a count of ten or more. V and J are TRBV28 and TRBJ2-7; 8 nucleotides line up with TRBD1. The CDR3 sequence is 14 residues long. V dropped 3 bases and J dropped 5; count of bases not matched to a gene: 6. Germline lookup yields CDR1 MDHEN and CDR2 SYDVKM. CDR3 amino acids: CASSFTGGSDEQYF. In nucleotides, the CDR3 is TGTGCCAGCAGTTTTACAGGGGGATCAGACGAGCAGTACTTC.

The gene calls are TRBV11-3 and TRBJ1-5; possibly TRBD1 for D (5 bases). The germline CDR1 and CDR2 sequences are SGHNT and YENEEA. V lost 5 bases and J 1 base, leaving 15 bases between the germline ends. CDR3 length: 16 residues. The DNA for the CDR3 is TGTGCCAGCAGCCCATCGGGGACCGGGAGCAATCAGCCCCAGCATTTT. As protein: CASSPSGTGSNQPQHF. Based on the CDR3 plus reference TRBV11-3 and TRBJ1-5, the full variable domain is EAGVVQSPRYKIIEKKQPVAFWCNPISGHNTLYWYLQNLGQGPELLIRYENEEAVDDSQLPKDRFSAERLKGVDSTLKIQPAELGDSAVYLCASSPSGTGSNQPQHFGDGTRLSIL.

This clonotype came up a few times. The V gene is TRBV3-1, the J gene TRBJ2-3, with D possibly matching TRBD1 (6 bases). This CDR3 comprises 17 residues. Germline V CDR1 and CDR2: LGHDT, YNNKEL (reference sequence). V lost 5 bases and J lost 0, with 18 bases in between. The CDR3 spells CASSTTGTTASTDTQYF. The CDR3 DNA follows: TGTGCCAGCAGCACGACTGGGACAACTGCTAGCACAGATACGCAGTATTTT.

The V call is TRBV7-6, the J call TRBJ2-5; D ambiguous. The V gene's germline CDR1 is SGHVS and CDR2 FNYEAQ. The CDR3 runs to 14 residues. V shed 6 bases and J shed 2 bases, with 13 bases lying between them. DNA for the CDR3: TGTGCCAGCAGTCCTCTTCTGCGGCAAGAGACCCAGTACTTC. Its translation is CASSPLLRQETQYF.

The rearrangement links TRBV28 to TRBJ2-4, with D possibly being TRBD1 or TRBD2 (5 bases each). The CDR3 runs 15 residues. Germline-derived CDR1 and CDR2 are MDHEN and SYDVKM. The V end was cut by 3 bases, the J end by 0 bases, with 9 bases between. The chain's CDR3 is CASSFWGIAKNIQYF. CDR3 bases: TGTGCCAGCAGTTTCTGGGGGATAGCCAAAAACATTCAGTACTTC.

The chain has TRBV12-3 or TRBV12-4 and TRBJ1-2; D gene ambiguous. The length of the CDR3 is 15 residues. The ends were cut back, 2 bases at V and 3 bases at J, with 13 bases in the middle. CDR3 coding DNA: TGTGCCAGCAGTTTACGGCTAAGGAAAGACTATGGCTACACCTTC. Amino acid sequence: CASSLRLRKDYGYTF.

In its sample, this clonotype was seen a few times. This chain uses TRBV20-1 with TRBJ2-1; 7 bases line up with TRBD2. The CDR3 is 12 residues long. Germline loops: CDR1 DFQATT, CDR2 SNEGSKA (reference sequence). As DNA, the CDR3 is TGCCGTATCGTGGGAGGGACGGGTGAGCAGTTCTTC. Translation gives CRIVGGTGEQFF.

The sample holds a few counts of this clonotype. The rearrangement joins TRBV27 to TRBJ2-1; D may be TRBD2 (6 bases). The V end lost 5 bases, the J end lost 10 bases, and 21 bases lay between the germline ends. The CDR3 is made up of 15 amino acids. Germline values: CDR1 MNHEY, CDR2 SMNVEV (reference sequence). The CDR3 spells CASSPRLGSGKEQFF. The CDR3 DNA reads TGTGCCAGCAGTCCGCGACTAGGGAGTGGAAAAGAGCAGTTCTTC.

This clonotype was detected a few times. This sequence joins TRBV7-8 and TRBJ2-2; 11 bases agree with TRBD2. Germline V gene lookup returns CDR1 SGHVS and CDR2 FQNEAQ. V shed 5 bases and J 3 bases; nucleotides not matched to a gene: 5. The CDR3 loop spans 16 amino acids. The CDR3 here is CASSIGTSGYTGELFF. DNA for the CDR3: TGTGCCAGCAGCATAGGGACTAGCGGATACACCGGGGAGCTGTTTTTT. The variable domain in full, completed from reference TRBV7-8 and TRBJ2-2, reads GAGVSQSPRYKVAKRGQDVALRCDPISGHVSLFWYQQALGQGPEFLTYFQNEAQLDKSGLPSDRFFAERPEGSVSTLKIQRTQQEDSAVYLCASSIGTSGYTGELFFGEGSRLTVL.

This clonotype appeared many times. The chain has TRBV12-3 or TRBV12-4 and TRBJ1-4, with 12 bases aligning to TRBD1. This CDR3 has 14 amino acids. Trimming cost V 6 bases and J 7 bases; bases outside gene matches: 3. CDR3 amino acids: CASRGTGGSEKLFF. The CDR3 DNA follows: TGTGCCAGCAGGGGGACAGGGGGCAGTGAAAAACTGTTTTTT.

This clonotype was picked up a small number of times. CDR3 sequence (DNA): TGTGCCAGTAAACCGACAGGGGAGGGCGACGAGCAGTACTTC. This gives the protein CASKPTGEGDEQYF. V gene TRBV19 combines with J gene TRBJ2-7; possibly TRBD1 for D (8 bases). V lost 7 bases to trimming and J lost 5 bases, with 18 bases between them. This CDR3 comprises 14 residues. The germline gives CDR1 LNHDA, CDR2 SQIVND (reference sequence).